Listed below are T cell receptor beta chains from one sample, sequenced in a study of tumor and adjacent non-tumor tissue in lung cancer. Each CDR3 protein gets one entry after TCRdb re-called the multiplex PCR reads with MiXCR. The table has over 110,000 distinct CDR3 sequences, around 65% seen once. The material sequenced was lung tumor tissue. Receptors were obtained from a man aged 60 to 69 with small cell lung cancer. Both conserved end residues are part of each CDR3. Each record gives: CDR3 DNA, CDR3 protein, CDR3 length, J gene, V gene, D gene, clone size. D genes are given only for firm matches. Some rows have no size entry. The others give once, few or many, or a class for an expanded clone.

CDR3nt: TGCAGTTCTAGAGAGGGCGCAAGGGAAGAGACCCAGTACTTC
CDR3aa: CSSREGAREETQYF
len: 14
j_gene: TRBJ2-5
v_gene: TRBV20-1
d_gene: .
abundance: .

CDR3nt: TGTGCCAGCAGTAACCCGTGGACCGGGAAGCTGTTTTTT
CDR3aa: CASSNPWTGKLFF
len: 13
j_gene: TRBJ2-2
v_gene: TRBV7-8
d_gene: .
abundance: .

CDR3nt: TGTGCCAGCAGCAGGGGGGTATGGGCCCTAACCTACGAGCAGTACTTC
CDR3aa: CASSRGVWALTYEQYF
len: 16
j_gene: TRBJ2-7
v_gene: TRBV5-6
d_gene: .
abundance: many

CDR3nt: TGTGCCAGCAATCGAGGGAGGAATGAGCAGTTCTTC
CDR3aa: CASNRGRNEQFF
len: 12
j_gene: TRBJ2-1
v_gene: TRBV6-2/TRBV6-3
d_gene: .
abundance: many

CDR3nt: TGTGCCAGCAGGGAGGACCAGTACAATGAGCAGTTCTTC
CDR3aa: CASREDQYNEQFF
len: 13
j_gene: TRBJ2-1
v_gene: TRBV6-2/TRBV6-3
d_gene: .
abundance: many

CDR3nt: TGTGCCAGCAGCGACCAATTGGGAGCTGGGGCCAACGTCCTGACTTTC
CDR3aa: CASSDQLGAGANVLTF
len: 16
j_gene: TRBJ2-6
v_gene: TRBV7-9
d_gene: .
abundance: .

CDR3nt: TGTGCCAGCATCCCTCTCACGGGAGTCGGGGGGAGCACAGATACGCAGTATTTT
CDR3aa: CASIPLTGVGGSTDTQYF
len: 18
j_gene: TRBJ2-3
v_gene: TRBV12-3/TRBV12-4
d_gene: TRBD2
abundance: few

CDR3nt: TGTGCCAGCAGCTTAGTAGGGGACACTGAAGCTTTCTTT
CDR3aa: CASSLVGDTEAFF
len: 13
j_gene: TRBJ1-1
v_gene: TRBV11-2
d_gene: .
abundance: many

CDR3nt: TGTGCCATCAGTGAGCTGGAGGGACTAGCGGGACCCGTGGAGCTGTTTTTT
CDR3aa: CAISELEGLAGPVELFF
len: 17
j_gene: TRBJ2-2
v_gene: TRBV10-3
d_gene: TRBD2
abundance: .

CDR3nt: TGTGCCAGCATGGGCCCGGGACTAGCCCAGTATTTT
CDR3aa: CASMGPGLAQYF
len: 12
j_gene: TRBJ2-3
v_gene: TRBV6-5
d_gene: TRBD2
abundance: .

CDR3nt: TGCAGCGTTGTTCGGGGGGCGGACACTGGAGCTTTCTTT
CDR3aa: CSVVRGADTGAFF
len: 13
j_gene: TRBJ1-1
v_gene: TRBV29-1
d_gene: .
abundance: .

CDR3nt: TGCAGTGCTAGAGATACGACAGGGAATACCTATGGCTACACCTTC
CDR3aa: CSARDTTGNTYGYTF
len: 15
j_gene: TRBJ1-2
v_gene: TRBV20-1
d_gene: TRBD1
abundance: .

CDR3nt: TGCGCCAGCAGCCGAGACTTCACTAGCGGGGGATTAGCCAAGAACATTCAGTACTTC
CDR3aa: CASSRDFTSGGLAKNIQYF
len: 19
j_gene: TRBJ2-4
v_gene: TRBV4-1
d_gene: TRBD2
abundance: .

CDR3nt: TGTGCCAGCAGGAGAGGGGGTTTTGGCACTGAAGCTTTCTTT
CDR3aa: CASRRGGFGTEAFF
len: 14
j_gene: TRBJ1-1
v_gene: TRBV6-5
d_gene: .
abundance: few

CDR3nt: TGTGCCAGCAGTCTAGCCGACAGGGGCAATGAGCAGTTCTTC
CDR3aa: CASSLADRGNEQFF
len: 14
j_gene: TRBJ2-1
v_gene: TRBV7-6
d_gene: TRBD1
abundance: few

CDR3nt: TGTGCCAGCAGCTCGGGACTATCGGGAGGGCCCTGCATTGAGCAGTTCTTC
CDR3aa: CASSSGLSGGPCIEQFF
len: 17
j_gene: TRBJ2-1
v_gene: TRBV11-3
d_gene: TRBD2
abundance: .

CDR3nt: TGTGCCAGCAGGACAGGGTCCGAGGCCAACGTCCTGACTTTC
CDR3aa: CASRTGSEANVLTF
len: 14
j_gene: TRBJ2-6
v_gene: TRBV12-3/TRBV12-4
d_gene: TRBD1
abundance: .

CDR3nt: TGTGCCAGCAGCTTGGGAGGGAGCAATCAGCCCCAACATTTT
CDR3aa: CASSLGGSNQPQHF
len: 14
j_gene: TRBJ1-5
v_gene: TRBV5-4
d_gene: .
abundance: .

CDR3nt: TGTGCCAGCAGTAGGCGGGAGGGTGGAGCAGATACGCAGTATTTT
CDR3aa: CASSRREGGADTQYF
len: 15
j_gene: TRBJ2-3
v_gene: TRBV6-1
d_gene: TRBD2
abundance: .

CDR3nt: TGTGTCTGCAAAAGAACGGAGACCCAGTACTTC
CDR3aa: CVCKRTETQYF
len: 11
j_gene: TRBJ2-5
v_gene: TRBV5-5
d_gene: .
abundance: .

CDR3nt: TGTGACAGCAACTTAGCGTACGAGCAGTACTTC
CDR3aa: CDSNLAYEQYF
len: 11
j_gene: TRBJ2-7
v_gene: TRBV11-2
d_gene: .
abundance: .

CDR3nt: TGCAGCGTTGAAGGGACTATTTACAATGAGCAGTTCTTC
CDR3aa: CSVEGTIYNEQFF
len: 13
j_gene: TRBJ2-1
v_gene: TRBV29-1
d_gene: .
abundance: .

CDR3nt: TGTGCCATCCGTGGGGCAGGCAGAAGAGACACCGGGGAGCTGTTTTTT
CDR3aa: CAIRGAGRRDTGELFF
len: 16
j_gene: TRBJ2-2
v_gene: TRBV10-3
d_gene: .
abundance: few

CDR3nt: TGTGCCAGCAGCTTGGGCTCGCTCCATGAGACCCAGTGCTTC
CDR3aa: CASSLGSLHETQCF
len: 14
j_gene: TRBJ2-5
v_gene: TRBV5-6
d_gene: .
abundance: .

CDR3nt: TGTCCCAGCAGTCGTGATACACAGCTACGTTACAATGAGCAGTTCTTC
CDR3aa: CPSSRDTQLRYNEQFF
len: 16
j_gene: TRBJ2-1
v_gene: TRBV6-1
d_gene: .
abundance: once

CDR3nt: TGCAGCGTTGTGCCGACAGGGGGGATCGAGCAGTACTTC
CDR3aa: CSVVPTGGIEQYF
len: 13
j_gene: TRBJ2-7
v_gene: TRBV29-1
d_gene: TRBD1
abundance: .

CDR3nt: TGCAGCGTCGGGCTGGGGGCGAGACGTCCCATCTACACCTTC
CDR3aa: CSVGLGARRPIYTF
len: 14
j_gene: TRBJ1-2
v_gene: TRBV29-1
d_gene: .
abundance: .

CDR3nt: TGTACCAGCAGTTACCACGGGGGAAATCAGCAGTTCTTC
CDR3aa: CTSSYHGGNQQFF
len: 13
j_gene: TRBJ2-1
v_gene: TRBV6-2/TRBV6-3
d_gene: .
abundance: once

CDR3nt: TGTGCCAGCAGTGAATGGCTGACCTACGAGCAGTACTTC
CDR3aa: CASSEWLTYEQYF
len: 13
j_gene: TRBJ2-7
v_gene: TRBV6-1
d_gene: .
abundance: .

CDR3nt: TGCAGCGTTGCTCCTGTGGACGTTTCCTACGAGCAGTACTTC
CDR3aa: CSVAPVDVSYEQYF
len: 14
j_gene: TRBJ2-7
v_gene: TRBV29-1
d_gene: .
abundance: .

CDR3nt: TGTACCAGCAGCCAACTCAGGGGAGGAGGCACTGAAGCTTTGTTT
CDR3aa: CTSSQLRGGGTEALF
len: 15
j_gene: TRBJ1-1
v_gene: TRBV4-2
d_gene: .
abundance: .

CDR3nt: TGCAGTGCTTCTGACTGGGAGGGGAATAGCTACGAACAGTACTTC
CDR3aa: CSASDWEGNSYEQYF
len: 15
j_gene: TRBJ2-7
v_gene: TRBV20-1
d_gene: TRBD2
abundance: .

CDR3nt: TGCAGTGCTAGCCGGTGCGGGTCCACAGATACGCAGTATTTT
CDR3aa: CSASRCGSTDTQYF
len: 14
j_gene: TRBJ2-3
v_gene: TRBV20-1
d_gene: .
abundance: .

CDR3nt: TGTGCCAGCAGCCAAGAGGCTCCTGCGGGAGGGCTTAACGAGCAGTACTTC
CDR3aa: CASSQEAPAGGLNEQYF
len: 17
j_gene: TRBJ2-7
v_gene: TRBV4-1
d_gene: TRBD2
abundance: .

CDR3nt: TGCGCCGGCACCCAAGAACGCGTTTTCGGGACAAGCCCGAAAACTAACTATGGCTACACCTTC
CDR3aa: CAGTQERVFGTSPKTNYGYTF
len: 21
j_gene: TRBJ1-2
v_gene: TRBV4-1
d_gene: .
abundance: .

CDR3nt: TGCAGCGTTGTCGGTCCGGACGCACTGAAGCTTTTCTTT
CDR3aa: CSVVGPDALKLFF
len: 13
j_gene: TRBJ1-1
v_gene: TRBV29-1
d_gene: .
abundance: many

CDR3nt: TGTGCGAGCAGCGCTGACAGGGGATCCCAAGAGACCAAGTACTTC
CDR3aa: CASSADRGSQETKYF
len: 15
j_gene: TRBJ2-5
v_gene: TRBV11-3
d_gene: TRBD1
abundance: .

CDR3nt: TGTGCCAGCAGTTACGTTAGAACAGAGGATGAGCAGTTCTTC
CDR3aa: CASSYVRTEDEQFF
len: 14
j_gene: TRBJ2-1
v_gene: TRBV6-2/TRBV6-3
d_gene: .
abundance: few

CDR3nt: TGTGCCAGCGTTATGGGGGAGGGGACCCAGTACTTC
CDR3aa: CASVMGEGTQYF
len: 12
j_gene: TRBJ2-5
v_gene: TRBV7-9
d_gene: TRBD2
abundance: .

CDR3nt: TGTGCCACCAGCTCTTACCGGACAACCAATACGCAGTATTTT
CDR3aa: CATSSYRTTNTQYF
len: 14
j_gene: TRBJ2-3
v_gene: TRBV11-2
d_gene: .
abundance: .

CDR3nt: TGCAGCATCCGAGGCGATGGTGATGGCTACACCTTC
CDR3aa: CSIRGDGDGYTF
len: 12
j_gene: TRBJ1-2
v_gene: TRBV29-1
d_gene: .
abundance: .

CDR3nt: TGTGCCGGCAGCTTAACGTCATCCAGGGGTGCGGGTGAAAAACTGTTTTTT
CDR3aa: CAGSLTSSRGAGEKLFF
len: 17
j_gene: TRBJ1-4
v_gene: TRBV11-2
d_gene: .
abundance: .

CDR3nt: TGTGCCAGCAGCCCTCGTCGGGGGTCTGGTTTGGGCGGGGAGCTGTTTTTT
CDR3aa: CASSPRRGSGLGGELFF
len: 17
j_gene: TRBJ2-2
v_gene: TRBV11-3
d_gene: .
abundance: many

CDR3nt: TGTGTCAGCAGCTTGGCTGGACAGGGGAGCTCCTACAATGAGCAGTTCTTC
CDR3aa: CVSSLAGQGSSYNEQFF
len: 17
j_gene: TRBJ2-1
v_gene: TRBV5-4
d_gene: TRBD1
abundance: .